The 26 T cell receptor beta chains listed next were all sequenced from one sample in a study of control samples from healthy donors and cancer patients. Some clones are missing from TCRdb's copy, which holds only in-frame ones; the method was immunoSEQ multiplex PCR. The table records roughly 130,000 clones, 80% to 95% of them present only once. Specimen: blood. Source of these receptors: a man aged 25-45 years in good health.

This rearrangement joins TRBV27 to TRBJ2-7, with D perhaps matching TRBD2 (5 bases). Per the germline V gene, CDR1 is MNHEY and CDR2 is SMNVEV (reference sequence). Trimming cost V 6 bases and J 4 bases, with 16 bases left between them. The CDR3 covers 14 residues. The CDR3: CASSRIGIRYEQYF. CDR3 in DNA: TGTGCCAGCAGCCGAATCGGGATTCGATACGAGCAGTACTTC.

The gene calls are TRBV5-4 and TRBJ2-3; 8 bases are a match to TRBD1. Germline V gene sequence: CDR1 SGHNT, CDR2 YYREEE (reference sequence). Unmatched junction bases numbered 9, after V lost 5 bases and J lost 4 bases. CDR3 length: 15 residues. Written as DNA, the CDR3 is TGTGCCAGCAGGCCACAGGGGGAGATGGCAGATACGCAGTATTTT. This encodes CASRPQGEMADTQYF.

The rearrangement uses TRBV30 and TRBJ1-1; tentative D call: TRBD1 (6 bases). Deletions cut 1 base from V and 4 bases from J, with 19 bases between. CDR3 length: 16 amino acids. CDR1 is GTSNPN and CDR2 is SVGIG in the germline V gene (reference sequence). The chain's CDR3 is CAWSDRRGAFFTEAFF. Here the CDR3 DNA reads TGTGCCTGGAGTGACAGGAGGGGGGCTTTCTTCACTGAAGCTTTCTTT.

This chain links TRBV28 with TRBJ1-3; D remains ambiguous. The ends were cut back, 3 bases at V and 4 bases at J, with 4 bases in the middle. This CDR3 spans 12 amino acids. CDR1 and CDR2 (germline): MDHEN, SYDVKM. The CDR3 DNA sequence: TGTGCCAGCAGTTTCGCAGGAAACACCATATATTTT. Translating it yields CASSFAGNTIYF. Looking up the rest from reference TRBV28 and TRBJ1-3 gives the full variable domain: DVKVTQSSRYLVKRTGEKVFLECVQDMDHENMFWYRQDPGLGLRLIYFSYDVKMKEKGDIPEGYSVSREKKERFSLILESASTNQTSMYLCASSFAGNTIYFGEGSWLTVV.

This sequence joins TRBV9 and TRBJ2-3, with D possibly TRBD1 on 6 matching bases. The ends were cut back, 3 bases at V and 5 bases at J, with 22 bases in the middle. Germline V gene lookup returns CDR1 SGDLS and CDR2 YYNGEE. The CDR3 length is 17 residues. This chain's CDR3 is CASSASSGTKGKDTQYF. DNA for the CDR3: TGTGCCAGCAGCGCATCTTCCGGGACAAAGGGGAAAGATACGCAGTATTTT.

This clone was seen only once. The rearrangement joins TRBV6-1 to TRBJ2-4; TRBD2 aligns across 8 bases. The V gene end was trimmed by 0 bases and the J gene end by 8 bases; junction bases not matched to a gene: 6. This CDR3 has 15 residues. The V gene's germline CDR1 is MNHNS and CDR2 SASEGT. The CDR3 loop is CASSEALAGGDIQYF. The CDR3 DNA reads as TGTGCCAGCAGTGAAGCGCTTGCGGGGGGAGACATTCAGTACTTC.

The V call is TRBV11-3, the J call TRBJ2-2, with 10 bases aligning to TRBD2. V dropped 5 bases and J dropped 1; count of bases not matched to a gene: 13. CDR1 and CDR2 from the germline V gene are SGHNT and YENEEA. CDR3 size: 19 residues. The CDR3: CASSTTLYTSGKNTGELFF. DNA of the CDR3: TGTGCCAGCAGCACCACCCTTTATACTAGCGGGAAGAACACCGGGGAGCTGTTTTTT.

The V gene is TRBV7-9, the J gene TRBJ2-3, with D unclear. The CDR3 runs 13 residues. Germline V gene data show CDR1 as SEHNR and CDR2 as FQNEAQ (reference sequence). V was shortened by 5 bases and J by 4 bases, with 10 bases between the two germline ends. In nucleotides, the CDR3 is TGTGCCAGCAGCCCACGCGGACCAGATACGCAGTATTTT. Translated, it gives CASSPRGPDTQYF.

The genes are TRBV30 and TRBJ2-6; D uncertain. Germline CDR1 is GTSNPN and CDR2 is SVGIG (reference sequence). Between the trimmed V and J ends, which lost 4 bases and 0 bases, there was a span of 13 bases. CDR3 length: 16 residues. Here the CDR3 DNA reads TGTGCCTGGATCGGACGGATAACCTCTGGGGCCAACGTCCTGACTTTC. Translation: CAWIGRITSGANVLTF.

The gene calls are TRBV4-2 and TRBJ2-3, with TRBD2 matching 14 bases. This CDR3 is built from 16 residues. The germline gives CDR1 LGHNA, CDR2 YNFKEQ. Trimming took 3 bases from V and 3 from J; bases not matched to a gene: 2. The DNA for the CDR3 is TGTGCCAGCAGCCACCGGACTAGCGGGAGGACAGATACGCAGTATTTT. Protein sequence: CASSHRTSGRTDTQYF.

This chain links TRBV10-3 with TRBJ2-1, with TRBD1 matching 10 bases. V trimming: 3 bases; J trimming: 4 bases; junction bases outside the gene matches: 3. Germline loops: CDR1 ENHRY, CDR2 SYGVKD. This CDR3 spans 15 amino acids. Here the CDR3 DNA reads TGTGCCATCAGTGAACGGGACAGGGGTTACAATGAGCAGTTCTTC. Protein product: CAISERDRGYNEQFF.

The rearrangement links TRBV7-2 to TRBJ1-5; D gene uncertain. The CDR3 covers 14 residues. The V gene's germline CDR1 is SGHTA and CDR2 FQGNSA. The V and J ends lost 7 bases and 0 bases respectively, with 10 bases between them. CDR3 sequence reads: CASTGIISNQPQHF. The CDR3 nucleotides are TGTGCCAGCACTGGAATCATTAGCAATCAGCCCCAGCATTTT.

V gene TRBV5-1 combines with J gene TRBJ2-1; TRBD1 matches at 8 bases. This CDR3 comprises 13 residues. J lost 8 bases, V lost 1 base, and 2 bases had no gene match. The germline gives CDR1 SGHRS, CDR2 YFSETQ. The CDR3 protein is CASSLIRGHEQFF. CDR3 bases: TGCGCCAGCAGCTTGATCAGGGGGCATGAGCAGTTCTTC.

The DNA of the CDR3 is TGTGCCAGCGGAGAAATACGAACAGATACGCAGTATTTT. It encodes CASGEIRTDTQYF. This chain connects TRBV7-6 to TRBJ2-3, with no clear D. Trimming cost V 8 bases and J 3 bases, with 12 bases left between them. The germline V gene has CDR1 SGHVS and CDR2 FNYEAQ. The CDR3 totals 13 residues.

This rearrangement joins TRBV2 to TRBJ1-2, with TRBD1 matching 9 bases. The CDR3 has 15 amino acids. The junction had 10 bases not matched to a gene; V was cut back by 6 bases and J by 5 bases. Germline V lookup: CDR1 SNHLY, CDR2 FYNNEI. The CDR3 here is CASRKGTGKSYGYTF. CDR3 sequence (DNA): TGTGCCAGCAGGAAAGGGACAGGGAAATCGTATGGCTACACCTTC.

For the CDR3, the DNA is TGCGCCAGCAGCCAAGGACGGGAGGCAAATGAGCAGTTCTTC. It translates to CASSQGREANEQFF. V and J are TRBV4-3 and TRBJ2-1; 7 nucleotides agree with TRBD2. Per the germline V gene, CDR1 is LGHNA and CDR2 is YSLEER. V dropped 1 base and J dropped 7; count of bases not matched to a gene: 4. This CDR3 comprises 14 residues.

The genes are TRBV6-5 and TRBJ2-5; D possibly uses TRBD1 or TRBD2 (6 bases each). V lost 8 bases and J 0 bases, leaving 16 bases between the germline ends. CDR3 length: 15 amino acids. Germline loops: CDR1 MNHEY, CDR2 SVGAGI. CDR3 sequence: CASREGGKYQETQYF. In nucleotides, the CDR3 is TGTGCCAGCCGAGAGGGGGGAAAGTACCAAGAGACCCAGTACTTC.

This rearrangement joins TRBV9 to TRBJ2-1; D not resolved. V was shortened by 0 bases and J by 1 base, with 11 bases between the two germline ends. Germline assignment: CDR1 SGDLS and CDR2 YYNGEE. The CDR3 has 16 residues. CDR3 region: CASSVGGSLSYNEQFF. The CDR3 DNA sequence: TGTGCCAGCAGCGTAGGTGGGTCACTATCCTACAATGAGCAGTTCTTC.

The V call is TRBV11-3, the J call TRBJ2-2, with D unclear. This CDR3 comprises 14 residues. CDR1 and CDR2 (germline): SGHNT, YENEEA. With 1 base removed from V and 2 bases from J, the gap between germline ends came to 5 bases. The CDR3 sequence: CASSLGLNTGELFF. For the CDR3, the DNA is TGTGCCAGCAGCTTAGGCTTAAACACCGGGGAGCTGTTTTTT.

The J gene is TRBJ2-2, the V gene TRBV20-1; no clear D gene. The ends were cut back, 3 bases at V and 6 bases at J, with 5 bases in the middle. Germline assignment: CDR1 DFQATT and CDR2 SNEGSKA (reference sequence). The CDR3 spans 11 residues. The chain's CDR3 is CSARRAGELFF. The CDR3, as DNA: TGCAGTGCTAGGCGTGCCGGGGAGCTGTTTTTT.

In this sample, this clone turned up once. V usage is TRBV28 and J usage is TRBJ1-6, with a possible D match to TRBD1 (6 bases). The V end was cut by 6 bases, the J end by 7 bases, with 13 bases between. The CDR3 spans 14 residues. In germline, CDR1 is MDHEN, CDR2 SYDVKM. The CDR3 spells CASRRDIRNSPLHF. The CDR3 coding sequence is TGTGCCAGCAGGCGGGACATTCGGAATTCACCCCTCCACTTT.

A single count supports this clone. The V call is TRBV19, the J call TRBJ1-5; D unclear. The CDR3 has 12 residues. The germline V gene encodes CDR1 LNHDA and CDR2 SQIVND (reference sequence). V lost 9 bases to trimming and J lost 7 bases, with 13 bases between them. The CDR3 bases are TGTGCCAGCACTGCCGGGTCGCAGCCCCAGCATTTT. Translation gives CASTAGSQPQHF.

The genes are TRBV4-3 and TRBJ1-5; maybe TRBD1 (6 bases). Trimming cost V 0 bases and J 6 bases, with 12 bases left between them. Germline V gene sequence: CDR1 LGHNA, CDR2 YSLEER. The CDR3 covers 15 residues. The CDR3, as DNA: TGCGCCAGCAGCCAAGATACCGGGGGCGTTCAGCCCCAGCATTTT. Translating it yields CASSQDTGGVQPQHF.

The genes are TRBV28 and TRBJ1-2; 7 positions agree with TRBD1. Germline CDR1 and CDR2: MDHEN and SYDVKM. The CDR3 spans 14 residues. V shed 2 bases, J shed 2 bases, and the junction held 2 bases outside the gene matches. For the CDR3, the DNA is TGTGCCAGCAGTTTAAGGGGGCCGAACTATGGCTACACCTTC. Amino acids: CASSLRGPNYGYTF.

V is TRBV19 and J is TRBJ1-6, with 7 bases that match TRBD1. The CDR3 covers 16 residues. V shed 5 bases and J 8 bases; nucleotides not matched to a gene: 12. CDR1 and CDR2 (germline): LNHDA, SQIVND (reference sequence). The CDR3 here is CASSGRSTGLHSPLHF. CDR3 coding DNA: TGTGCCAGTAGTGGACGATCGACAGGGCTCCATTCACCCCTCCACTTT.

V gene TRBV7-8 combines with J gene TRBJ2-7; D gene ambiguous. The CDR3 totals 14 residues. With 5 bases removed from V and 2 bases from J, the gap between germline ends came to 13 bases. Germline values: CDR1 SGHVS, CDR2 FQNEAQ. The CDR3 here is CASSPIVNAYEQYF. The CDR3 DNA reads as TGTGCCAGCAGCCCCATAGTAAACGCCTACGAGCAGTACTTC. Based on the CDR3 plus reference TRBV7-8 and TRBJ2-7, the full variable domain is GAGVSQSPRYKVAKRGQDVALRCDPISGHVSLFWYQQALGQGPEFLTYFQNEAQLDKSGLPSDRFFAERPEGSVSTLKIQRTQQEDSAVYLCASSPIVNAYEQYFGPGTRLTVT.